Listed here are 12 T cell receptor beta chains from one sample, sequenced in a study of post-analysis software for immune sequencing data. These receptors have no identified antigens. cDNA libraries of TCR beta carried unique molecular identifiers. Each CDR3 protein is one row after TCRdb ran MiXCR on the PCR reads. The data contain 820,000 or so distinct CDR3 sequences, about 50% of them singletons. Overall study results and limits: The five TRBV segments detected at higher frequency in patients than in controls included TRBV5-6, TRBV5-1 and TRBV20-1.

Sequenced: blood. Source of these receptors: a girl aged 5-17 years with multiple sclerosis.

This clonotype was picked up a small number of times. The genes are TRBV6-5 and TRBJ2-7, with D possibly TRBD1 on 6 matching bases. The CDR3 length is 15 residues. The V and J ends lost 5 bases and 6 bases respectively, with 20 bases between them. Germline values: CDR1 MNHEY, CDR2 SVGAGI. The CDR3 coding sequence is TGTGCCAGCAGTGCCTTAGGGCAGGGGCGTAGCGAGCAGTACTTC. It codes for CASSALGQGRSEQYF.

V gene TRBV14 combines with J gene TRBJ2-3; TRBD1 matches at 7 bases. Looked up from germline, CDR1 is SGHDN and CDR2 is FVKESK. The CDR3 runs to 14 residues. V trimming: 4 bases; J trimming: 4 bases; junction bases outside the gene matches: 5. The CDR3: CASSPFTGADTQYF. For the CDR3, the DNA is TGTGCCAGCAGCCCGTTCACAGGGGCAGATACGCAGTATTTT.

This chain connects TRBV6-2 or TRBV6-3 to TRBJ2-1, with 7 bases matching TRBD2. The length of the CDR3 is 13 residues. From germline, CDR1 is MNHEY and CDR2 SVGEGT. V trimming: 10 bases; J trimming: 7 bases; junction bases outside the gene matches: 10. DNA of the CDR3: TGTGCCACGGTCGGCGGGAGCGGTAATGAGCAGTTCTTC. Protein product: CATVGGSGNEQFF.

The sample holds a few counts of this clonotype. CDR3 DNA sequence: TGTGCCAGCAGGCTAGCGGGAGGGGGAGAGACCCAGTACTTC. Its protein product is CASRLAGGGETQYF. The rearrangement joins TRBV28 to TRBJ2-5, with 12 bases aligning to TRBD2. Trimming removed 6 bases from V and 4 bases from J; junction bases left unmatched: 3. The CDR3 is made up of 14 amino acids. Germline V gene data show CDR1 as MDHEN and CDR2 as SYDVKM. The whole variable domain, remainder taken from reference TRBV28 and TRBJ2-5, is DVKVTQSSRYLVKRTGEKVFLECVQDMDHENMFWYRQDPGLGLRLIYFSYDVKMKEKGDIPEGYSVSREKKERFSLILESASTNQTSMYLCASRLAGGGETQYFGPGTRLLVL.

The chain links TRBV27 to TRBJ2-1, with D perhaps matching TRBD2 (6 bases). Per germline, CDR1 MNHEY and CDR2 SMNVEV (reference sequence). There are 13 residues in the CDR3. Trimming took 4 bases from V and 3 from J, leaving 7 bases between them. The CDR3 region is CASSWGVYNEQFF. CDR3 in DNA: TGTGCCAGCAGTTGGGGGGTCTACAATGAGCAGTTCTTC.

This chain links TRBV20-1 with TRBJ2-7, with 10 bases fitting TRBD2. This CDR3 is built from 13 residues. V dropped 3 bases and J dropped 10; count of bases not matched to a gene: 9. CDR1 is DFQATT, CDR2 SNEGSKA, per germline (reference sequence). The CDR3, as DNA: TGCAGTGCTAGCGGACTAGCGGAACGTGCCCAGTACTTC. Translated, it gives CSASGLAERAQYF.

This clonotype turned up a few times. The V call is TRBV10-1, the J call TRBJ2-5, with TRBD2 matching over 7 bases. The J call may be in error: the DNA end matches TRBJ2-7 better. There are 13 residues in the CDR3. The germline CDR1 and CDR2 sequences are WNHNN and SYGVQD (reference sequence). The CDR3 DNA sequence: TGCGCCAGCAGTGATAACGGGAGGAACGAGCAGTACTTC. Residues: CASSDNGRNEQYF.

The rearrangement joins TRBV10-3 to TRBJ2-5; 12 nucleotides align to TRBD1. Germline V lookup: CDR1 ENHRY, CDR2 SYGVKD. CDR3 length: 18 residues. V shed 2 bases and J 2 bases; nucleotides not matched to a gene: 9. DNA for the CDR3: TGTGCCATCAGTGAGGCCGGGACAGGGGGCGGACCTCAAGAGACCCAGTACTTC. It translates to CAISEAGTGGGPQETQYF.

In this sample, this clonotype turned up many times. One end of the junction does not line up with germline, which may come from a read error. The chain uses TRBV5-1 and TRBJ2-7; D may be TRBD2 (6 bases). The CDR3 length is 15 residues. Looked up from germline, CDR1 is SGHRS and CDR2 is YFSETQ. DNA of the CDR3: TGTGCCAGCAGCTTAGGTGGGACGGGGGCCTACGAGCAGTACTTC. Translation: CASSLGGTGAYEQYF.

V usage is TRBV20-1 and J usage is TRBJ2-5, with TRBD2 matching 7 bases. Per germline, CDR1 DFQATT and CDR2 SNEGSKA (reference sequence). The junction had 18 bases not matched to a gene; V was cut back by 6 bases and J by 11 bases. The CDR3 runs to 14 residues. CDR3 nucleotide sequence: TGCAGTGCGGAATTAGTTGGGGGGGTGGAAGAGCAGTACTTC. Amino acid sequence: CSAELVGGVEEQYF.

This clonotype was counted only a few times. CDR3 region: CASSLRATRGAFGEQFF. The CDR3 DNA follows: TGTGCCAGCAGCTTAAGGGCGACTCGCGGGGCTTTCGGTGAGCAGTTCTTC. The chain carries TRBV11-2 and TRBJ2-1; the D gene is possibly TRBD2 (6 bases). The V and J ends lost 2 bases and 9 bases respectively, with 23 bases between them. The CDR3 has 17 amino acids. CDR1 and CDR2 (germline): SGHAT, FQNNGV.

The rearrangement joins TRBV10-3 to TRBJ1-5, with 11 bases that match TRBD1. The germline gives CDR1 ENHRY, CDR2 SYGVKD. The V gene end was trimmed by 4 bases and the J gene end by 7 bases; junction bases not matched to a gene: 3. CDR3 size: 14 residues. Here the CDR3 reads CAISGTGGDQPQHF. In nucleotides, the CDR3 is TGTGCCATCAGTGGGACAGGGGGCGACCAGCCCCAGCATTTT.